This TCR beta chain was identified during a study of beta chain features in type 1 diabetes. Points from the study as a whole: Across all four CD4+ subsets, people with type 1 diabetes showed modestly shorter TCRB CDR3s.

Expressed TCRB transcripts were sequenced, since all the RNA that had been isolated was reverse transcribed. Sequencing used immunoSEQ multiplex PCR; TCRdb keeps in-frame clones, though not all of them. The sample has 150,000 to 200,000 clones, roughly 59% seen once. This clone was found once. No antigen is known for it. CDR3 size: 12 residues. Germline loops: CDR1 SEHNR, CDR2 FQNEAQ (reference sequence). V lost 7 bases and J 6 bases, leaving 11 bases between the germline ends. The receptor was isolated from a man aged 30-40 years with type 1 diabetes. The sequencing input was naive CD4+ T cells from blood. The genes are TRBV7-9 and TRBJ2-3, with unresolved D. CDR3 residues: CASTWVRDTQYF. The CDR3, as DNA: TGTGCCAGCACGTGGGTACGTGATACGCAGTATTTT.